This TCR beta chain was identified in a study of blood T cells in healthy people across ages. Points from the study as a whole: With donor CMV status unknown, expanded clonotype changes were possibly confounded.

V was cut by 4 bases and J by 2 bases, with 11 bases left in between. Germline V gives CDR1 MNHEY, CDR2 SVGAGI. This CDR3 region has 14 residues. A second PCR of 7 to 11 cycles used a sample-barcoded 5' primer and a J-beta primer mix. Each CDR3 protein is one row after TCRdb ran MiXCR on the 5' RACE reads. The sample lists 1,800,000 or so distinct CDR3 sequences, 30% to 40% occurring once. Collection of 9.5 to 10 milliliters of peripheral blood was performed for each donor. Points on this clonotype: The target antigen is unknown.

Sequenced input: blood. The receptor comes from a human donor in good health. The chain joins TRBV6-5 to TRBJ1-2; no firm D call. The CDR3 here is CASSSLDPNYGYTF. CDR3 sequence (DNA): TGTGCCAGCAGTTCCCTGGACCCGAACTATGGCTACACCTTC.